The rows below give T cell receptor beta chains drawn from one sample of a study of T cells after yellow fever vaccination. TCRdb reprocessed the 5' RACE reads with MiXCR, giving one entry per CDR3 protein. The sample lists roughly 320,000 distinct CDR3 sequences; roughly 10% were seen once. Specimen: CD4+ T cells sorted from PBMCs, collected 45 days after the yellow fever booster vaccination. The origin of the receptors is a young man who received the YFV17D yellow fever vaccine. Each CDR3 is given with its conserved first and last residue. The D gene is left open where the match is weak. Only some rows state a clone size, as once, few, many or a class for expanded clones.

j_call d_call v_call clone_size cdr3_nt cdr3_aa
TRBJ2-3 - TRBV27 few TGTGCCAGCAGAGGGCAGGGATGGACAGATACGCAGTATTTT CASRGQGWTDTQYF
TRBJ2-5 - TRBV4-2 few TGTGCCAGCAGCCAAGGAGGGGGGGGAATAGAGACCCAGTACTTC CASSQGGGGIETQYF
TRBJ1-2 - TRBV15 - TGTGCCACCAGCAGAGGAGGGAACAGTAACTATGGCTACACCTTC CATSRGGNSNYGYTF
TRBJ2-7 - TRBV12-3/TRBV12-4 many TGTGCCAGCCGAGGAAGAACCTACGAGCAGTACTTC CASRGRTYEQYF
TRBJ2-7 - TRBV12-3/TRBV12-4 - TGTGCCAGCACTCCTCAGGAGGGATCCCCCCCCTGCTTC CASTPQEGSPPCF
TRBJ2-3 - TRBV12-3/TRBV12-4 few TGTGCCAGCAGTTTCCTAGGGCTTAACACAGATACGCAGTATTTT CASSFLGLNTDTQYF
TRBJ2-4 TRBD1 TRBV5-1 many TGCGCCAGCAGCTTGGTGGGACAGAACATTCAGTACTTC CASSLVGQNIQYF
TRBJ2-5 TRBD2 TRBV28 few TGTGCCAGCAGCCGGACTAGCGACTTCCAAGAGACCCAGTACTTC CASSRTSDFQETQYF
TRBJ1-2 - TRBV6-2/TRBV6-3 few TGTGCCAGCCAGGACAATTATGGCTACACCTTC CASQDNYGYTF
TRBJ2-2 - TRBV4-3 few TGCGCCAGCAGCCAAGAAGGGGGGGCCGCCCCCGGGGAGCTGTTTTTT CASSQEGGAAPGELFF
TRBJ1-5 TRBD1 TRBV6-1 - TGTGCCAGCAGTGACCCAGGACAGGGGAGGAATCAGCCCCAGCATTTT CASSDPGQGRNQPQHF
TRBJ2-3 TRBD2 TRBV29-1 many TGCAGCGTTGCAACTCTAGCGGGGGGGACAGATACGCAGTATTTT CSVATLAGGTDTQYF
TRBJ2-3 - TRBV4-1 many TGCGCCAGCAGCCAACACAGAGATACGCAGTATTTT CASSQHRDTQYF
TRBJ2-5 TRBD1 TRBV4-3 many TGCGCCAGCAGCCAAGGGACAGGGGTAGGGAAAGAGACCCAGTACTTC CASSQGTGVGKETQYF
TRBJ1-1 - TRBV12-3/TRBV12-4 few TGTGCCAGCAGTTTCAACGCAGGGTCGAAAGCTTTCTTT CASSFNAGSKAFF
TRBJ1-6 TRBD1 TRBV7-3 - TGTGCCAGCAGCCTTTCGGGACAGGTGGATTCACCCCTCCACTTT CASSLSGQVDSPLHF
TRBJ2-3 - TRBV5-6 many TGTGCCAGCAGTTGGGACAAGCACACAGATACGCAGTATTTT CASSWDKHTDTQYF